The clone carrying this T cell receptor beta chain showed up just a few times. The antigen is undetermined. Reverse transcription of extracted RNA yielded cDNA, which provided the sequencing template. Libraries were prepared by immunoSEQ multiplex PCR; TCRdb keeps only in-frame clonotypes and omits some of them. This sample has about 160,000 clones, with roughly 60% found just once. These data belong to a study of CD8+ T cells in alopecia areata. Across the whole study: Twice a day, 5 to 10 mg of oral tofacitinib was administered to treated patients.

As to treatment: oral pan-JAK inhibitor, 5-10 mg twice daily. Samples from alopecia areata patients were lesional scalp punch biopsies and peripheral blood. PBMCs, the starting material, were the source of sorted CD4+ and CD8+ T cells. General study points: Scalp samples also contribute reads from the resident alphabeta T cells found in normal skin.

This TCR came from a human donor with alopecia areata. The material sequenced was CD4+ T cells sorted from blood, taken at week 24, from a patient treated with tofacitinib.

CDR3 sequence (DNA): TGTGCCTGGAGTGTAGACAGGGGGACGTATGGCTACACCTTC. Residues: CAWSVDRGTYGYTF. The chain employs TRBV30 and TRBJ1-2; 9 bases match TRBD1. V shed 0 bases, J shed 5 bases, and the junction held 4 bases outside the gene matches. The CDR3 is 14 residues long. Germline V gene lookup returns CDR1 GTSNPN and CDR2 SVGIG (reference sequence).